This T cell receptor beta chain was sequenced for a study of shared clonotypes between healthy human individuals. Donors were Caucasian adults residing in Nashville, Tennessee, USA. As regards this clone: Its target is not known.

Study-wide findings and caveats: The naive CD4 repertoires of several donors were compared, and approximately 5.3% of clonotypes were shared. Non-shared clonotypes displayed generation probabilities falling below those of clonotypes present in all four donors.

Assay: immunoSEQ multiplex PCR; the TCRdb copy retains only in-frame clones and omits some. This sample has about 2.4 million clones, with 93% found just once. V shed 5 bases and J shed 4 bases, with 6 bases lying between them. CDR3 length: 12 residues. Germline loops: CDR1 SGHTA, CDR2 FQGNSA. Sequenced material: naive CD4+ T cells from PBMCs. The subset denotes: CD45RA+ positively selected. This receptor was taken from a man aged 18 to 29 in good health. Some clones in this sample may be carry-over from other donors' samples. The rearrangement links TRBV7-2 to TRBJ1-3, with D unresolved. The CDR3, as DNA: TGTGCCAGCAGCGTTGGAGGAAACACCATATATTTT. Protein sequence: CASSVGGNTIYF.